Given below is one T cell receptor beta chain in context. The V and J ends lost 7 bases and 0 bases respectively, with 16 bases between them. Germline-derived CDR1 and CDR2 are LNHDA and SQIVND (reference sequence). This CDR3 is 16 amino acids long. This sample stems from a study of control samples from healthy donors and cancer patients. Generated by immunoSEQ multiplex PCR, the TCRdb table keeps only in-frame clones and is missing some. The sample yields 100,000 to 150,000 clones, roughly 91% seen once. The chain employs TRBV19 and TRBJ1-5; D is possibly TRBD1 (5 bases). Sequencing used PBMCs. This sequence originates from a man in his fifties or sixties with head and neck cancer. The CDR3: CASNTGGVYSNQPQHF. The CDR3 DNA reads TGTGCCAGTAACACAGGAGGGGTTTATAGCAATCAGCCCCAGCATTTT. The full variable domain, completed using reference TRBV19 and TRBJ1-5, is DGGITQSPKYLFRKEGQNVTLSCEQNLNHDAMYWYRQDPGQGLRLIYYSQIVNDFQKGDIAEGYSVSREKKESFPLTVTSAQKNPTAFYLCASNTGGVYSNQPQHFGDGTRLSIL.